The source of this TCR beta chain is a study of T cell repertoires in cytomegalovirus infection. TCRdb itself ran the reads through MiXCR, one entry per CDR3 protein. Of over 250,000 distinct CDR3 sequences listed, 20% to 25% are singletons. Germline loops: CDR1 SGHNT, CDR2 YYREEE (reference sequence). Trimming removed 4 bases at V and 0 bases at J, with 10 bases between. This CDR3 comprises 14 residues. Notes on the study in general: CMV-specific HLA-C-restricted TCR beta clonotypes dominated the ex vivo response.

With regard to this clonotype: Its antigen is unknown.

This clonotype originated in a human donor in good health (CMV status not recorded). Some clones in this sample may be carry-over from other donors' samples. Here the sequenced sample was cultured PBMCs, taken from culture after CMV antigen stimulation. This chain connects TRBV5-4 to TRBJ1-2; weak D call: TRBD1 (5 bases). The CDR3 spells CASSPTVPNYGYTF. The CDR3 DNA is TGTGCCAGCAGCCCGACAGTTCCTAACTATGGCTACACCTTC. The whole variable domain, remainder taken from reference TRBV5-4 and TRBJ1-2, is ETGVTQSPTHLIKTRGQQVTLRCSSQSGHNTVSWYQQALGQGPQFIFQYYREEENGRGNFPPRFSGLQFPNYSSELNVNALELDDSALYLCASSPTVPNYGYTFGSGTRLTVV.